This T cell receptor beta chain was sequenced for a study of blood T cell repertoires in COVID-19. Study as a whole: COVID-19 samples, acute and convalescent, were from the United States, Italy and Spain.

Authors' analysis steps: Nucleated cell number was recorded as an estimate derived from reference gene primer amplification. Using immunoSEQ multiplex PCR, the repertoire was profiled, and TCRdb retains in-frame clones only, with some absent. The V and J calls and the clone size are those of that table, but D and trimming were determined from the DNA. In the table there are 450,000 or so clones, roughly 87% of which are singletons. Enrollment of patients from Seattle took place during active infection, with longitudinal follow-up. This CDR3 spans 16 amino acids. V was pared by 7 bases and J by 5 bases, with 14 bases of the junction left unmatched. The germline gives CDR1 SNHLY, CDR2 FYNNEI.

This receptor was identified in a man between 18 and 35 years old with COVID-19, enrolled during active disease. The sequenced sample consisted of peripheral blood. This rearrangement joins TRBV2 to TRBJ2-1; 7 nucleotides line up with TRBD2. CDR3: CASTVRLGRPDNEQFF. Written as DNA, the CDR3 is TGTGCCAGCACCGTACGGCTCGGGAGGCCCGACAATGAGCAGTTCTTC. Using reference TRBV2 and TRBJ2-1 for the parts outside the CDR3, the full variable domain is EPEVTQTPSHQVTQMGQEVILRCVPISNHLYFYWYRQILGQKVEFLVSFYNNEISEKSEIFDDQFSVERPDGSNFTLKIRSTKLEDSAMYFCASTVRLGRPDNEQFFGPGTRLTVL.